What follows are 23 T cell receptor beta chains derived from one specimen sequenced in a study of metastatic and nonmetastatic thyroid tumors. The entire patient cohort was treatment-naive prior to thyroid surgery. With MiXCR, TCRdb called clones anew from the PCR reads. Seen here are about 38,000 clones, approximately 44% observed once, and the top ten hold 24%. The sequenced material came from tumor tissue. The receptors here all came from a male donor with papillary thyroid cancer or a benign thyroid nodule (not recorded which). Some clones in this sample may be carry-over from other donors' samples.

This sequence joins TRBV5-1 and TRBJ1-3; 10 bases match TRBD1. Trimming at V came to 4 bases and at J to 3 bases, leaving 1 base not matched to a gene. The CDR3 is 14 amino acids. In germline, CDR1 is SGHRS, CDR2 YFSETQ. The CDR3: CASSRDRGGNTIYF. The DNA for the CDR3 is TGCGCCAGCAGCCGGGACAGGGGTGGAAACACCATATATTTT.

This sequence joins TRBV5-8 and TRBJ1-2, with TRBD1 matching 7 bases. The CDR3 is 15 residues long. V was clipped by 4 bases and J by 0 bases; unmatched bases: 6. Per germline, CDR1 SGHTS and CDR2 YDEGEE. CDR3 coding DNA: TGTGCCAGCAGCCCGAACAGGGGTTCTAACTATGGCTACACCTTC. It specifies CASSPNRGSNYGYTF.

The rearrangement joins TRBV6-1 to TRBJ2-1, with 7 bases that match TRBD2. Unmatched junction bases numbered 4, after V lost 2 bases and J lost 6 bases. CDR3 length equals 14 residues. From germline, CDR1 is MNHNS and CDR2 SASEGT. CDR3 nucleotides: TGTGCCAGCAGTGAATCTAGCGGACCCAATGAGCAGTTCTTC. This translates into CASSESSGPNEQFF.

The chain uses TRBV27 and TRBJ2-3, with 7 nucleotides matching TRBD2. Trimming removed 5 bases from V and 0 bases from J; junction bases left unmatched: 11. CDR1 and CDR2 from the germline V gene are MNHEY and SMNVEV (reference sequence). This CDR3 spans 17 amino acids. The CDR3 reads CASSPRKGGRSTDTQYF. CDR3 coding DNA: TGTGCCAGCAGTCCCAGAAAGGGAGGGCGGAGCACAGATACGCAGTATTTT.

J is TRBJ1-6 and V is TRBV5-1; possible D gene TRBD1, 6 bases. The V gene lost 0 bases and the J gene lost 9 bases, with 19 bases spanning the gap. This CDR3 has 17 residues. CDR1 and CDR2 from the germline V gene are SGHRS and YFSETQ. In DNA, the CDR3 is TGCGCCAGCAGCTTGGAGGGGGGGGGCCGGATTGGTTCACCCCTCCACTTT. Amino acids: CASSLEGGGRIGSPLHF.

The CDR3 nucleotides are TGTGCCTGGAGTGTGGGCTCCTACGAGCAGTACTTC. Translating it yields CAWSVGSYEQYF. V usage is TRBV30 and J usage is TRBJ2-7; D remains unclear. The CDR3 length is 12 residues. The germline V gene has CDR1 GTSNPN and CDR2 SVGIG (reference sequence). The V gene lost 0 bases and the J gene lost 0 bases, with 3 bases spanning the gap.

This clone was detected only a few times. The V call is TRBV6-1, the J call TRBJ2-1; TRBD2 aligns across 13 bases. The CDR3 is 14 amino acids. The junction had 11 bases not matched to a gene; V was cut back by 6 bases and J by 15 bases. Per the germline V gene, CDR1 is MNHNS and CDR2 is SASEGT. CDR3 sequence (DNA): TGTGCCAGCAGCACCACTAGCGGGGGGGCATACTTGTTCTTC. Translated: CASSTTSGGAYLFF.

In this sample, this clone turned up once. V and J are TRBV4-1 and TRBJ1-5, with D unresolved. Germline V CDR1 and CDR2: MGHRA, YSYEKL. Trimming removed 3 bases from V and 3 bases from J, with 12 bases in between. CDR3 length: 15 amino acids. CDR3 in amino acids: CASSQYGGSNQPQHF. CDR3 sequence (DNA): TGCGCCAGCAGCCAGTACGGAGGCTCCAATCAGCCCCAGCATTTT.

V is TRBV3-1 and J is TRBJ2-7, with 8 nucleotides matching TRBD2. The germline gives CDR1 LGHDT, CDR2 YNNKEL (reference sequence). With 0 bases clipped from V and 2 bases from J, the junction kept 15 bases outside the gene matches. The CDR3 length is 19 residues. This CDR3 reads CASSQELPLADYLTYEQYF. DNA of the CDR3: TGTGCCAGCAGCCAAGAATTGCCACTAGCGGATTACTTAACCTACGAGCAGTACTTC.

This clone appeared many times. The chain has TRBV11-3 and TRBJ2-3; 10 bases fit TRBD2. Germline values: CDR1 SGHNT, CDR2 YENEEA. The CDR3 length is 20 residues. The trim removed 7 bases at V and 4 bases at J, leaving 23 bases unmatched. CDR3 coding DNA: TGTGCCAGCACTAAGAGGGTAGCGGGAGGTTCTGGGGGCAAGGCAGATACGCAGTATTTT. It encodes CASTKRVAGGSGGKADTQYF.

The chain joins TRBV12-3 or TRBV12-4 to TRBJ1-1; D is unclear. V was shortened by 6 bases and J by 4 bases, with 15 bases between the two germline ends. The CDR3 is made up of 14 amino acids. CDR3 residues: CASSFHSQATEAFF. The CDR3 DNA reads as TGTGCCAGCAGCTTCCATTCTCAGGCCACTGAAGCTTTCTTT.

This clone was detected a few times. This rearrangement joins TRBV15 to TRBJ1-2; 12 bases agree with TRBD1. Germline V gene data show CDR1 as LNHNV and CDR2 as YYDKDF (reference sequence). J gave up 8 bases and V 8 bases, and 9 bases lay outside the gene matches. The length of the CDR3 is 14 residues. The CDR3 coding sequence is TGTGCCACCGGCGGCGGGACAGGGGGCTGGGGCTACACCTTC. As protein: CATGGGTGGWGYTF.

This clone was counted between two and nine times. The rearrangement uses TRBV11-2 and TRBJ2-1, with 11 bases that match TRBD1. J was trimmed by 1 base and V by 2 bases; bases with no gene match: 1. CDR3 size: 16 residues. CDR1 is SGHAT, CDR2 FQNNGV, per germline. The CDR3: CASSLRDRGSYNEQFF. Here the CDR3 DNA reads TGTGCCAGCAGCTTACGGGACAGGGGGTCCTACAATGAGCAGTTCTTC.

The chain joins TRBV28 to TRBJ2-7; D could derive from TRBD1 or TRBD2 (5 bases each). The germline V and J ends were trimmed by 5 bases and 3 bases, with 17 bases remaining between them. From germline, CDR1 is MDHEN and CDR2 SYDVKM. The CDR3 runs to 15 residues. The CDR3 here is CASSAGAGGLYEQYF. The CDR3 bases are TGTGCCAGCAGTGCCGGGGCAGGTGGACTCTACGAGCAGTACTTC.

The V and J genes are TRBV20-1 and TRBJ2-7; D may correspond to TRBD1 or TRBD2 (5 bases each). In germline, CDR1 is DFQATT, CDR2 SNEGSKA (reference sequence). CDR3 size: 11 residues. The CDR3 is CSPGTSYEQYV. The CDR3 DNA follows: TGCTCCCCCGGGACCTCCTACGAGCAGTACGTC.

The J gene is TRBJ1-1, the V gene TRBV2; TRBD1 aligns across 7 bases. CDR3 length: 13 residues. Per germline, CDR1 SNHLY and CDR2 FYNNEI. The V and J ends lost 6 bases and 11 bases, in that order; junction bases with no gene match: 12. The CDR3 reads CASRRDSQGEAFF. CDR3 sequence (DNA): TGTGCCAGCAGGAGGGACAGTCAGGGAGAGGCTTTCTTT.

In DNA, the CDR3 is TGTGCCAGCAGTCCACCGGGACAGGGGGCCTACGAGCAGTACTTC. Amino acids: CASSPPGQGAYEQYF. The chain carries TRBV12-3 or TRBV12-4 and TRBJ2-7; 11 nucleotides align to TRBD1. The length of the CDR3 is 15 residues. Unmatched junction bases numbered 5, after V lost 5 bases and J lost 2 bases.

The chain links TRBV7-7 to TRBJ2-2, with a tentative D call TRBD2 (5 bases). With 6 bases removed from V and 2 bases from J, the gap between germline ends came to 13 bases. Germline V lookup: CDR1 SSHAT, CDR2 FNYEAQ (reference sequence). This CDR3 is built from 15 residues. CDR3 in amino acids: CASRRDLSNTGELFF. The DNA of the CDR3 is TGTGCCAGCAGACGGGATCTATCCAACACCGGGGAGCTGTTTTTT.

CDR3 nucleotides: TGCAGTGCCCCTACTAGGGATACGCAGTATTTT. This encodes CSAPTRDTQYF. The rearrangement links TRBV20-1 to TRBJ2-3; perhaps TRBD2 as D (5 bases). The CDR3 consists of 11 residues. Germline V gene data show CDR1 as DFQATT and CDR2 as SNEGSKA (reference sequence). V was cut by 6 bases and J by 6 bases, with 10 bases left in between.

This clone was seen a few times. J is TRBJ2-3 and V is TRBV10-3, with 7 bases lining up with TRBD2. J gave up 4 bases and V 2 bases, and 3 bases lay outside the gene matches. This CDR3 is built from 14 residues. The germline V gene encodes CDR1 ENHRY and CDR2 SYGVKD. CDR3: CAISEGGRADTQYF. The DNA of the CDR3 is TGTGCCATCAGTGAGGGCGGGAGAGCAGATACGCAGTATTTT.

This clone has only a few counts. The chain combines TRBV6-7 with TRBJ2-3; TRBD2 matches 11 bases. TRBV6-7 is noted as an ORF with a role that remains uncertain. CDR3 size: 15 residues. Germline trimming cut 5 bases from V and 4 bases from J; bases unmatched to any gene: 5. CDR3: CASSVTSGAPDTQYF. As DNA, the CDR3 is TGTGCCAGCAGTGTGACTAGCGGGGCCCCAGATACGCAGTATTTT.

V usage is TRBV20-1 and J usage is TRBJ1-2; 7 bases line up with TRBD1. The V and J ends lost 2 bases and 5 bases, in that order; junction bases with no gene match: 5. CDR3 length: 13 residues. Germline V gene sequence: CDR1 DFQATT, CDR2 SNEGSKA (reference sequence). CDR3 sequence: CSARRQGGYGYTF. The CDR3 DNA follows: TGCAGTGCTAGAAGACAGGGTGGTTATGGCTACACCTTC.

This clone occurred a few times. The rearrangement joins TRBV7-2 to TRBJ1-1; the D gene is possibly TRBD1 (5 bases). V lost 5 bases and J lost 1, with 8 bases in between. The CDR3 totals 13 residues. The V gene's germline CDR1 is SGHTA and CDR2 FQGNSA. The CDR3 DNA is TGTGCCAGCAGCCTTCAGGGGAACACTGAAGCTTTCTTT. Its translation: CASSLQGNTEAFF.